The next 15 T cell receptor beta chains were all read from a single sample in a study of cytomegalovirus exposure and HLA in healthy donors. PCR involved 60 Vbeta and 13 Jbeta primers. Measured with immunoSEQ multiplex PCR; TCRdb has only the in-frame clones, and not every one. The data contain under 250,000 clones, about 80% of them seen just once; the ten biggest clones take up approximately 2%. The sequencing sample was made of PBMCs. These receptors were taken from a male donor in good health and CMV-seronegative.

The chain couples TRBV19 to TRBJ2-3, with 8 bases identical to TRBD2. The CDR3 is 17 amino acids. CDR1 is LNHDA, CDR2 SQIVND, per germline (reference sequence). J lost 3 bases, V lost 5 bases, and 13 bases had no gene match. In DNA form, the CDR3 reads TGTGCCAGTAGTCTAATAACGGGGGGGCCAAGAACAGATACGCAGTATTTT. This sequence encodes CASSLITGGPRTDTQYF.

The rearrangement uses TRBV18 and TRBJ1-1; D perhaps matches TRBD1 (5 bases). Germline CDR1 KGHSH, CDR2 LQKENI. The germline V and J ends were trimmed by 6 bases and 0 bases, with 11 bases remaining between them. The CDR3 is 14 residues long. CDR3 coding DNA: TGTGCCAGCTCGACACCAGGGATGAACACTGAAGCTTTCTTT. Its translation is CASSTPGMNTEAFF.

The chain combines TRBV27 with TRBJ2-7; 10 bases fit TRBD1. Germline CDR1 MNHEY, CDR2 SMNVEV (reference sequence). The CDR3 is 16 amino acids. Germline trimming cut 8 bases from V and 3 bases from J; bases unmatched to any gene: 13. The CDR3 loop reads CASPLTGGENVYEQYF. In nucleotides, the CDR3 is TGTGCCAGCCCTCTGACAGGGGGCGAGAATGTCTACGAGCAGTACTTC.

The chain uses TRBV27 and TRBJ1-1; D unresolved. V dropped 7 bases and J dropped 5 bases, with 14 bases sitting between them. Germline-derived CDR1 and CDR2 are MNHEY and SMNVEV (reference sequence). The CDR3 sequence is 13 residues long. For the CDR3, the DNA is TGTGCCAGCACTACTATAGTCGGAACTGAAGCTTTCTTT. It yields the protein CASTTIVGTEAFF.

Regarding this clone: The junction differs from germline at one of its ends, possibly a read error. The chain employs TRBV5-4 and TRBJ1-4; D ambiguous. The CDR3 has 15 residues. Germline V gene sequence: CDR1 SGHNT, CDR2 YYREEE (reference sequence). The CDR3 reads CASSLDSLTNKKLFF. DNA of the CDR3: TGTGCCAGCAGCTTGGATTCATTGACTAATAAAAAACTGTTTTTT. Together with reference TRBV5-4 and TRBJ1-4, the CDR3 gives the full variable domain: ETGVTQSPTHLIKTRGQQVTLRCSSQSGHNTVSWYQQALGQGPQFIFQYYREEENGRGNFPPRFSGLQFPNYSSELNVNALELDDSALYLCASSLDSLTNKKLFFGSGTQLSVL.

The chain carries TRBV5-6 and TRBJ2-7; 7 nucleotides line up with TRBD1. After removal of 7 bases from V and 1 base from J, the junction contained 17 bases not matched to a gene. The CDR3 has 17 residues. Per germline, CDR1 SGHDT and CDR2 YYEEEE. This CDR3 reads CASRTGRGRGSSYEQYF. CDR3 bases: TGTGCCAGCCGGACAGGACGGGGCAGGGGGTCTTCCTACGAGCAGTACTTC.

The chain links TRBV7-9 to TRBJ2-5, with TRBD1 as a possible D gene (6 bases). The tail of the sequence fits TRBJ2-7 better, so the J call may be wrong. Germline V CDR1 and CDR2: SEHNR, FQNEAQ (reference sequence). This CDR3 is built from 13 residues. CDR3 sequence: CASSSAGDSEQYF. The CDR3 DNA follows: TGTGCCAGCAGCTCGGCAGGGGATAGCGAGCAGTACTTC.

The chain employs TRBV10-3 and TRBJ2-7; D gene unclear. In germline, CDR1 is ENHRY, CDR2 SYGVKD. Between the trimmed V and J ends, which lost 3 bases and 2 bases, there was a span of 8 bases. The CDR3 has 13 amino acids. The CDR3 protein is CAISEQATYEQYF. The CDR3 DNA is TGTGCCATCAGTGAACAAGCGACCTACGAGCAGTACTTC.

The chain employs TRBV18 and TRBJ2-1, with 12 nucleotides matching TRBD2. With V trimmed by 2 bases and J by 7 bases, 9 bases remained unmatched. This CDR3 spans 17 amino acids. The germline gives CDR1 KGHSH, CDR2 LQKENI. The CDR3: CASSPRAGLAGNNEQFF. The CDR3 bases are TGTGCCAGCTCACCAAGGGCCGGACTAGCGGGAAATAATGAGCAGTTCTTC.

This chain's CDR3 is CASSPKGRGADTQYF. The CDR3 DNA sequence: TGTGCCAGCAGCCCAAAGGGCAGGGGAGCAGATACGCAGTATTTT. This rearrangement joins TRBV5-6 to TRBJ2-3, with D maybe TRBD1 (6 bases). Germline lookup yields CDR1 SGHDT and CDR2 YYEEEE. The germline V and J ends were trimmed by 4 bases and 4 bases, with 16 bases remaining between them. This CDR3 contains 15 residues.

This chain links TRBV28 with TRBJ1-1, with 9 nucleotides matching TRBD1. The CDR3 covers 17 residues. The V and J ends lost 3 bases and 0 bases, in that order; junction bases with no gene match: 8. Germline CDR1 is MDHEN and CDR2 is SYDVKM. CDR3 protein: CASSLEQGADMNTEAFF. In nucleotides, the CDR3 is TGTGCCAGCAGTTTGGAACAGGGGGCAGATATGAACACTGAAGCTTTCTTT.

The rearrangement uses TRBV29-1 and TRBJ1-1; the match to TRBD1 covers 7 bases. The CDR3 is made up of 12 amino acids. CDR1 is SQVTM and CDR2 is ANQGSEA in the germline V gene. V was clipped by 4 bases and J by 10 bases; unmatched bases: 9. This CDR3 reads CSVGQGVRRAFF. CDR3 nucleotide sequence: TGCAGCGTTGGACAGGGTGTAAGGCGAGCTTTCTTT.

This chain uses TRBV18 with TRBJ1-1; 8 nucleotides agree with TRBD1. This CDR3 region has 17 residues. Germline V lookup: CDR1 KGHSH, CDR2 LQKENI. V shed 3 bases, J shed 1 base, and the junction held 10 bases outside the gene matches. In DNA form, the CDR3 reads TGTGCCAGCTCACCGCCACGACAGGGGTGGGGGAACACTGAAGCTTTCTTT. This encodes CASSPPRQGWGNTEAFF.

The V and J genes are TRBV27 and TRBJ2-7; TRBD2 might be the D (5 bases). The V end was cut by 3 bases, the J end by 2 bases, with 11 bases between. CDR1 and CDR2 from the germline V gene are MNHEY and SMNVEV (reference sequence). The CDR3 spans 14 residues. The CDR3 nucleotides are TGTGCCAGCAGTTTTGCGAGGGAACCCTACGAGCAGTACTTC. It encodes CASSFAREPYEQYF.

The chain couples TRBV10-3 to TRBJ2-1, with TRBD1 matching 7 bases. Germline V gene data show CDR1 as ENHRY and CDR2 as SYGVKD. V lost 3 bases and J lost 4; bases outside the gene matches: 9. The CDR3 is 16 amino acids. In nucleotides, the CDR3 is TGTGCCATCAGTGACTCCTCCGGGACAGCGTACAATGAGCAGTTCTTC. This translates into CAISDSSGTAYNEQFF.